The clone carrying this T cell receptor (beta chain) was picked up a small number of times. This CDR3 spans 17 amino acids. The trim removed 0 bases at V and 2 bases at J, leaving 6 bases unmatched. Germline V lookup: CDR1 MNHNY, CDR2 SVGAGI (reference sequence). TCRdb independently ran MiXCR on the RT-PCR reads; one entry per CDR3 protein. Of around 700,000 distinct CDR3 sequences listed, 11% to 15% were seen once; the top ten hold roughly 3.6%. The material sequenced was memory CD4+ T cells from blood. This receptor was obtained from a female donor in good health, serving as a healthy control. This chain links TRBV6-6 with TRBJ2-7; 11 bases match TRBD1. CDR3 sequence (DNA): TGTGCCAGCAGTTACTCGCCACCGGGACAGGGGGCCTACGAGCAGTACTTC. It translates to CASSYSPPGQGAYEQYF.